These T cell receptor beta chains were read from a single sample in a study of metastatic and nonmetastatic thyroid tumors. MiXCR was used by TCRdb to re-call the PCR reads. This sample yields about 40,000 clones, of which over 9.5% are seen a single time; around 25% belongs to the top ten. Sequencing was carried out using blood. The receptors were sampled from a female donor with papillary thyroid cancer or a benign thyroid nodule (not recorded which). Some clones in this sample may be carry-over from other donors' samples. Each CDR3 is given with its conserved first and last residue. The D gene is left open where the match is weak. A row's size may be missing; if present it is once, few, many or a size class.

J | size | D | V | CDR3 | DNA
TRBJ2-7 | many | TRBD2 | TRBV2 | CASSEVVGLAGGDSYEQYF | TGTGCCAGCAGTGAAGTCGTGGGACTAGCGGGAGGGGACTCCTACGAGCAGTACTTC
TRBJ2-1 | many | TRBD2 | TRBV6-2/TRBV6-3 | CASSYPSQGLGTSGREQFF | TGTGCCAGCAGTTACCCCAGCCAGGGTTTGGGGACTAGCGGGAGGGAGCAGTTCTTC
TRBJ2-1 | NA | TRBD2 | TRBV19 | CAAHSGSHEQFF | TGTGCCGCCCATAGCGGGAGTCATGAGCAGTTCTTC
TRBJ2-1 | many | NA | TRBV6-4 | CASSDTDSSYNEQFF | TGTGCCAGCAGTGACACGGATAGCTCCTACAATGAGCAGTTCTTC
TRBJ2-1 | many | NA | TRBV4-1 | CASSQEGFTSSYNEQFF | TGCGCCAGCAGCCAAGAAGGGTTCACCAGCTCCTACAATGAGCAGTTCTTC
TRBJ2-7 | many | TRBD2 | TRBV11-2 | CASSPQVASGSGNQYF | TGTGCCAGCAGCCCGCAGGTGGCTAGCGGGAGCGGGAACCAGTACTTC
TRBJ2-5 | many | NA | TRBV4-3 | CASSQDGRPNGETQYF | TGCGCCAGCAGCCAAGATGGCAGGCCAAACGGGGAGACCCAGTACTTC
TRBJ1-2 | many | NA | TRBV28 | CASSLEGAYGYTF | TGTGCCAGCAGTTTGGAGGGTGCCTATGGCTACACCTTC
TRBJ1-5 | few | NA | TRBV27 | CAAIPRVWGGDSNQPQHF | TGTGCAGCAATACCCCGGGTTTGGGGAGGGGACAGCAATCAGCCCCAGCATTTT
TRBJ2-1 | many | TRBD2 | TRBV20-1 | CSARGTSGRDEQFF | TGCAGTGCTAGAGGGACTAGCGGGAGGGATGAGCAGTTCTTC
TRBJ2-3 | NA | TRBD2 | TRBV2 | CASTSGTSGLTDTQYF | TGTGCCAGCACTAGCGGGACTAGCGGGCTCACAGATACGCAGTATTTT
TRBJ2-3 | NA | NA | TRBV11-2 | CASSPHNPMTDTQYF | TGTGCCAGCAGCCCACACAACCCAATGACAGATACGCAGTATTTT